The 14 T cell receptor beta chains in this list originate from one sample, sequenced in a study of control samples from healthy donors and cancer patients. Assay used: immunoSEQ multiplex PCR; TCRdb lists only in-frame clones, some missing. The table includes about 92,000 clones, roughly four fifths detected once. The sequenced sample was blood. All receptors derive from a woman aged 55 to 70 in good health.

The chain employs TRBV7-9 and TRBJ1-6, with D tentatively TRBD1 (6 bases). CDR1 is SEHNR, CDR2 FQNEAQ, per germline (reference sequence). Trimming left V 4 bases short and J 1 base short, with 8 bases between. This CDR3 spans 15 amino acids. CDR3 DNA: TGTGCCAGCAGCTCAGGGGTATCCTATAATTCACCCCTCCACTTT. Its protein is CASSSGVSYNSPLHF.

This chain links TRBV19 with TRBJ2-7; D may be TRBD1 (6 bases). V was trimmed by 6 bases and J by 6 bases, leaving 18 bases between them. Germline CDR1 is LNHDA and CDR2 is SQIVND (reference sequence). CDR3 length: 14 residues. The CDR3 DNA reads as TGTGCCAGTAGCCAACAGGGTCTCAAAGGCGAGCAGTACTTC. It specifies CASSQQGLKGEQYF.

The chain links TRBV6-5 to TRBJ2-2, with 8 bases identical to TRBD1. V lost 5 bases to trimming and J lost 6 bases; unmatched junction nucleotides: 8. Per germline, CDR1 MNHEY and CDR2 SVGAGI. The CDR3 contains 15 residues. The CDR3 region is CASSRTGPSAGELFF. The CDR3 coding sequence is TGTGCCAGCAGTAGGACAGGGCCTAGCGCCGGGGAGCTGTTTTTT.

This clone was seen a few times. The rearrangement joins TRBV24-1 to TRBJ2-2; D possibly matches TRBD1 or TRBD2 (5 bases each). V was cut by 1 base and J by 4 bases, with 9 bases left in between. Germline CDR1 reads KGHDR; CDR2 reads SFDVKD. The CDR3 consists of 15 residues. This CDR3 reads CATSDFSGATGELFF. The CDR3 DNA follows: TGTGCCACCAGTGATTTTTCCGGGGCCACCGGGGAGCTGTTTTTT.

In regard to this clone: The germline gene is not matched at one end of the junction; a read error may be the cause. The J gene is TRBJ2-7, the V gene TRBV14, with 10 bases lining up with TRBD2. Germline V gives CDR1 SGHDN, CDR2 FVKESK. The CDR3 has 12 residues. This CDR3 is CASSQRGLAQIF. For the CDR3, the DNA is TGTGCCAGCAGCCAACGGGGACTAGCGCAAATCTTC.

In nucleotides, the CDR3 is TGTGCCAGCAGCCCCAATCCCTCGGACAGACTAGCCAAAAACATTCAGTACTTC. Translating it yields CASSPNPSDRLAKNIQYF. The rearrangement links TRBV7-9 to TRBJ2-4, with TRBD1 as a possible D gene (6 bases). Germline values: CDR1 SEHNR, CDR2 FQNEAQ (reference sequence). CDR3 length: 18 residues. V was trimmed by 5 bases and J by 0 bases, leaving 20 bases between them.

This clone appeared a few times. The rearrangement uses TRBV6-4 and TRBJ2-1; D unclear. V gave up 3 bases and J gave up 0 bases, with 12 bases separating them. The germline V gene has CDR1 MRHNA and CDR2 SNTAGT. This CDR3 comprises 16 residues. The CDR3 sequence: CASSEFWAGSYNEQFF. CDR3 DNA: TGTGCCAGCAGTGAGTTTTGGGCTGGCTCCTACAATGAGCAGTTCTTC.

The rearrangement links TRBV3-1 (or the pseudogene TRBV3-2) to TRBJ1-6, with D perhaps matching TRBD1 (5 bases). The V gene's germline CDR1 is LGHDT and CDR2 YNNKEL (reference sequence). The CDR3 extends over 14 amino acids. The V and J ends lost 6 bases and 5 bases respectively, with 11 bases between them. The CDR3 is CASSWAGDNSPLHF. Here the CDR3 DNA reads TGTGCCAGCAGTTGGGCGGGGGATAATTCACCCCTCCACTTT.

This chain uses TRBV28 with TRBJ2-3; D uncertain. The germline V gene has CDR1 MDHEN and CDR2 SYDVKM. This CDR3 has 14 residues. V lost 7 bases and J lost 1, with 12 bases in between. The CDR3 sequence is CASTKRMRTDTQYF. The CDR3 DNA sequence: TGTGCCAGCACCAAACGGATGCGCACAGATACGCAGTATTTT.

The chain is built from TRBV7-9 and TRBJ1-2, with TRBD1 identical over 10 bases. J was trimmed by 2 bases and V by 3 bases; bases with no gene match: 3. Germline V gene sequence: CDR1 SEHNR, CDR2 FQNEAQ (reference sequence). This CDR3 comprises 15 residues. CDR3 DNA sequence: TGTGCCAGCAGCTTGGGACAGGGGCGGAACTATGGCTACACCTTC. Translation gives CASSLGQGRNYGYTF.

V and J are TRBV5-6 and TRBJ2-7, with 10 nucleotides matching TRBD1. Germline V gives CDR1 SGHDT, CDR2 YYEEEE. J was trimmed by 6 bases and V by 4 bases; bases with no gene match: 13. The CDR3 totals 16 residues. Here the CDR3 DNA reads TGTGCCAGCAGCCGACTACCGGGACAGGGGTTGTCCGAGCAGTACTTC. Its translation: CASSRLPGQGLSEQYF.

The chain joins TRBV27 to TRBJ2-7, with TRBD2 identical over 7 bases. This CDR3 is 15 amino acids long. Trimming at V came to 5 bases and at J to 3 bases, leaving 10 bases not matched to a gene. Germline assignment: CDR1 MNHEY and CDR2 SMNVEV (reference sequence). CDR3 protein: CASSPRPSGNYEQYF. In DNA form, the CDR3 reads TGTGCCAGCAGTCCTCGACCCAGCGGGAACTACGAGCAGTACTTC.

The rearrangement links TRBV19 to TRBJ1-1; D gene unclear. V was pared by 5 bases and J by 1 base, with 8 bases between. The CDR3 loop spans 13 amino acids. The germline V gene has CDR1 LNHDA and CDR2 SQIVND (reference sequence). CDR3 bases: TGTGCCAGTAGTTATGGTCAGAACACTGAAGCTTTCTTT. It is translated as CASSYGQNTEAFF.

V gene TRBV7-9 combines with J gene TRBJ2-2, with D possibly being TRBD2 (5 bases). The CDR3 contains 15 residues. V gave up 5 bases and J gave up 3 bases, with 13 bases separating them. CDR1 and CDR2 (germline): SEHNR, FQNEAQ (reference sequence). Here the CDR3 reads CASSPTGIDTGELFF. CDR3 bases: TGTGCCAGCAGCCCGACCGGGATAGACACCGGGGAGCTGTTTTTT.